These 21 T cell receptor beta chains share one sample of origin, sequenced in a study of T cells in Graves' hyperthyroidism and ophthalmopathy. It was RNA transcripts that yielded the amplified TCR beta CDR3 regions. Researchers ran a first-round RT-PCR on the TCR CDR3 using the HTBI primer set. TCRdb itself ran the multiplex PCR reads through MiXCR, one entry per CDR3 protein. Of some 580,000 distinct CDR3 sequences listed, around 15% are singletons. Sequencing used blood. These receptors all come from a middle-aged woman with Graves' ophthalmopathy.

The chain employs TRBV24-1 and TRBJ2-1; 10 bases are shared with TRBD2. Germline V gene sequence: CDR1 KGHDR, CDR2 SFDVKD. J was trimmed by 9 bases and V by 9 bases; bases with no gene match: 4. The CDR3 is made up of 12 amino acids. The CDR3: CATGAGGIEQFF. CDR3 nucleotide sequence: TGTGCCACCGGAGCGGGAGGGATTGAGCAGTTCTTC.

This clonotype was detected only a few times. CDR3 nucleotide sequence: TGTGCCAGTACCCCCCGAGGACTAGCGGGAATCCGGATAAGCACAGATACGCAGTATTTT. Amino acids: CASTPRGLAGIRISTDTQYF. The chain uses TRBV19 and TRBJ2-3; 12 nucleotides line up with TRBD2. With 7 bases clipped from V and 0 bases from J, the junction kept 17 bases outside the gene matches. The CDR3 is 20 residues long. The germline CDR1 and CDR2 sequences are LNHDA and SQIVND (reference sequence).

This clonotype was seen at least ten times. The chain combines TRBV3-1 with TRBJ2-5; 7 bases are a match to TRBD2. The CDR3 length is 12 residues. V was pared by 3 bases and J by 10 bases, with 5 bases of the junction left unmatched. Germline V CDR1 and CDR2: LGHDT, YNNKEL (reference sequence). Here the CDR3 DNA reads TGTGCCAGCAGCCAGACCCAGCGGGACCAGTACTTC. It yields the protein CASSQTQRDQYF.

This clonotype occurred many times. CDR3 residues: CATSDYGASGNADTQYF. The CDR3 nucleotides read TGTGCCACCAGTGATTATGGGGCTAGCGGGAACGCAGATACGCAGTATTTT. The chain recombines TRBV24-1 with TRBJ2-3; 9 bases align to TRBD2. After removal of 2 bases from V and 4 bases from J, the junction contained 9 bases not matched to a gene. The germline gives CDR1 KGHDR, CDR2 SFDVKD. This CDR3 region has 17 residues.

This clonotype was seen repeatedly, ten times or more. CDR3 amino acids: CASSSRGRNTEAFF. The DNA for the CDR3 is TGTGCCAGTAGTAGTAGGGGACGGAACACTGAAGCTTTCTTT. The V gene is TRBV19, the J gene TRBJ1-1; maybe TRBD1 (5 bases). Germline CDR1 and CDR2: LNHDA and SQIVND (reference sequence). CDR3 size: 14 residues. V lost 4 bases to trimming and J lost 1 base, with 10 bases between them.

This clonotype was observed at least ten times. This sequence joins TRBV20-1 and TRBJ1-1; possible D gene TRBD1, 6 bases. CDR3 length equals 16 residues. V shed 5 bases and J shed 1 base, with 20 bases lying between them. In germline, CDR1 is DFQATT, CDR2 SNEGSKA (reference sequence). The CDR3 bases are TGCAGTGCTCCCACGGGCCCTTGGGGGGCGAACACTGAAGCTTTCTTT. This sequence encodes CSAPTGPWGANTEAFF.

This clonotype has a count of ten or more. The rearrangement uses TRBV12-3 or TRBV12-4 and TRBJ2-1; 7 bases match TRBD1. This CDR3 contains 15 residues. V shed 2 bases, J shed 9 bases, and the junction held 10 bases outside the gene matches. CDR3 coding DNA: TGTGCCAGCAGTTTACAGGGGGTGGGCGCGAGTGAGCAGTTCTTC. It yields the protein CASSLQGVGASEQFF.

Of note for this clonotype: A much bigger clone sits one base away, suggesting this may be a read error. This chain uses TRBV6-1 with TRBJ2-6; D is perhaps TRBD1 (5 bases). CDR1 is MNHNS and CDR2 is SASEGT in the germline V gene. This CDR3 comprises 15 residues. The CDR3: CASRVSASGADVLTF. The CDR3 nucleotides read TGTGCCAGCAGAGTTTCCGCCTCTGGGGCCGACGTCCTGACTTTC.

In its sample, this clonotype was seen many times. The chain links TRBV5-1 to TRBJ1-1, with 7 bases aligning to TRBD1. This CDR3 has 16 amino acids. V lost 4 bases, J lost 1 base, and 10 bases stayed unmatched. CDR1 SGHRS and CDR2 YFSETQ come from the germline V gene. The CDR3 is CASSRQPGTANTEAFF. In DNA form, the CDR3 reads TGCGCCAGCAGCCGTCAGCCCGGGACAGCGAACACTGAAGCTTTCTTT.

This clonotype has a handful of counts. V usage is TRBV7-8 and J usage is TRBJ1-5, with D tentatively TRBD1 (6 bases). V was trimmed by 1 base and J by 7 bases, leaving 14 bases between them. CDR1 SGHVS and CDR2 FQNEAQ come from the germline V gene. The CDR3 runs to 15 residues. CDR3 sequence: CASSLDRAPFQPQHF. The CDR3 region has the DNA TGTGCCAGCAGCTTAGACAGGGCTCCCTTCCAGCCCCAGCATTTT.

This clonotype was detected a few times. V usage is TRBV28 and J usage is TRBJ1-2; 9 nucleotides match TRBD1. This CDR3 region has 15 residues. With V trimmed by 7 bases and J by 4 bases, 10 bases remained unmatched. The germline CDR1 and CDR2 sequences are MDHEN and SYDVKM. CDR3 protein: CASTVNRGLSYGYTF. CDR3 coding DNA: TGTGCCAGCACGGTCAACAGGGGGCTTAGCTATGGCTACACCTTC.

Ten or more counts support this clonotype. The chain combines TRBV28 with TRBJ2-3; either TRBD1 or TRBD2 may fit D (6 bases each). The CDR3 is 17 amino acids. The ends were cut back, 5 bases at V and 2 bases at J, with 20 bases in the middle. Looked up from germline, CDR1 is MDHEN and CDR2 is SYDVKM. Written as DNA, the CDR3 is TGTGCCAGCAGTCCGCCGGGGGCTTTAGCTAACACAGATACGCAGTATTTT. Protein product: CASSPPGALANTDTQYF.

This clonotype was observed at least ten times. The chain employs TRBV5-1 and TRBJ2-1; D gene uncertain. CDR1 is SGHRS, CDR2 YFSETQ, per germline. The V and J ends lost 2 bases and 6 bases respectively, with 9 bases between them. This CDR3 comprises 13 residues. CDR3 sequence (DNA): TGCGCCAGCAGCTTAATAGTAGGCAATGAGCAGTTCTTC. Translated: CASSLIVGNEQFF.

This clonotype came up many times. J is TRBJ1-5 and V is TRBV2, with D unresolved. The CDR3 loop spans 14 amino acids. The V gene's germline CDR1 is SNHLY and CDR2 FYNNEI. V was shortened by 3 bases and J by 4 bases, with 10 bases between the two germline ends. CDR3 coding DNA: TGTGCCAGCAGTGAGTCCGATTCAAATCAGCCCCAGCATTTT. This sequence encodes CASSESDSNQPQHF.

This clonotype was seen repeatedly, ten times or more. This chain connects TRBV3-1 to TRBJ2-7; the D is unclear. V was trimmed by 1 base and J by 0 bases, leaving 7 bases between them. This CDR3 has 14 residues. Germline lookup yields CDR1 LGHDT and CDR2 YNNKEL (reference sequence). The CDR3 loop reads CASSQGGISYEQYF. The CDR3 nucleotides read TGTGCCAGCAGCCAAGGGGGAATCTCCTACGAGCAGTACTTC.

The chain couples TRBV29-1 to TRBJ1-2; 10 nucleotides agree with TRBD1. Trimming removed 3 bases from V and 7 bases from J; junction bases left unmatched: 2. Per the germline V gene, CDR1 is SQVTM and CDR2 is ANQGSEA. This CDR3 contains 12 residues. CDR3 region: CSVEGTGVGYTF. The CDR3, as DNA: TGCAGCGTTGAGGGGACAGGGGTTGGCTACACCTTC. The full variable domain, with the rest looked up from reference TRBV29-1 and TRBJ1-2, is SAVISQKPSRDICQRGTSLTIQCQVDSQVTMMFWYRQQPGQSLTLIATANQGSEATYESGFVIDKFPISRPNLTFSTLTVSNMSPEDSSIYLCSVEGTGVGYTFGSGTRLTVV.

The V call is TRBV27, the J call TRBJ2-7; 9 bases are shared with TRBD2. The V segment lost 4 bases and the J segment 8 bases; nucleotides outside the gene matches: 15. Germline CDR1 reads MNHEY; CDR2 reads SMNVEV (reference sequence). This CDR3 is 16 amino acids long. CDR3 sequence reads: CASSSYWTSDSSKQYF. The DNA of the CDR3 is TGTGCCAGCAGTTCCTATTGGACTAGCGATTCCAGCAAGCAGTACTTC.

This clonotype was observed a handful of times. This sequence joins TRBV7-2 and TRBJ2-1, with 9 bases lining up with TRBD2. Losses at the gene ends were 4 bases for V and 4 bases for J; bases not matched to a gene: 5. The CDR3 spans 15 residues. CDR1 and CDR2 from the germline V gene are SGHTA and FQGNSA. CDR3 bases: TGTGCCAGCAGCTCAAGACTAGCGGAGTACAATGAGCAGTTCTTC. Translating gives CASSSRLAEYNEQFF.

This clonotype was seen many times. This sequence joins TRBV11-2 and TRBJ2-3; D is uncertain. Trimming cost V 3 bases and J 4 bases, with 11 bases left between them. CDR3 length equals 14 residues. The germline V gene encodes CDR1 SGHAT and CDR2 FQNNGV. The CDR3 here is CASSLLPPSDTQYF. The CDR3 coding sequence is TGTGCCAGCAGCTTGCTCCCTCCCTCAGATACGCAGTATTTT.

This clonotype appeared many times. In DNA form, the CDR3 reads TGTGCCAGCAGCCAAGGGGACTTGGGGCAGTACACTGAAGCTTTCTTT. Protein sequence: CASSQGDLGQYTEAFF. The chain uses TRBV3-1 and TRBJ1-1, with a possible D match to TRBD1 (5 bases). The CDR3 totals 16 residues. V dropped 1 base and J dropped 3 bases, with 15 bases sitting between them. Germline loops: CDR1 LGHDT, CDR2 YNNKEL (reference sequence).

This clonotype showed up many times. CDR3 region: CASRSEGADTQYF. Here the CDR3 DNA reads TGTGCCAGCAGATCTGAGGGGGCTGATACGCAGTATTTT. This rearrangement joins TRBV12-3 or TRBV12-4 to TRBJ2-3; 7 nucleotides agree with TRBD1. The CDR3 length is 13 residues. V dropped 6 bases and J dropped 6; count of bases not matched to a gene: 6.